One and the same sample provided the 28 T cell receptor beta chains below, sequenced in a study of blood T cell repertoires in COVID-19. The assay was immunoSEQ multiplex PCR, and TCRdb's table has in-frame clones only and misses some. The data show about 60,000 clones, roughly four fifths seen once. Sequencing was done on a sample of peripheral blood. These receptors came from a woman older than 75 with acute or convalescent COVID-19.

V gene TRBV14 combines with J gene TRBJ1-1, with TRBD1 as a possible D gene (6 bases). CDR3 length: 16 amino acids. V lost 4 bases and J 1 base, leaving 16 bases between the germline ends. The V gene's germline CDR1 is SGHDN and CDR2 FVKESK. CDR3 sequence (DNA): TGTGCCAGCAGCCCTCCCAGACAGGTGACGAACACTGAAGCTTTCTTT. Amino acid sequence: CASSPPRQVTNTEAFF.

The chain links TRBV5-6 to TRBJ1-2; D perhaps matches TRBD1 (5 bases). The CDR3 has 16 amino acids. The V gene's germline CDR1 is SGHDT and CDR2 YYEEEE. V was cut by 4 bases and J by 2 bases, with 18 bases left in between. The CDR3 DNA reads as TGTGCCAGCAGCCCACCACTGGACATCTGGAACTATGGCTACACCTTC. Encoded protein: CASSPPLDIWNYGYTF.

In its sample, this clone was seen once. The V and J genes are TRBV15 and TRBJ1-6; 8 bases fit TRBD1. Germline V gives CDR1 LNHNV, CDR2 YYDKDF (reference sequence). The CDR3 is 15 residues long. The trim removed 5 bases at V and 7 bases at J, leaving 7 bases unmatched. The CDR3 DNA reads TGTGCCACCAGCGGCGGGACAGGACTAAATTCACCCCTCCACTTT. Translated: CATSGGTGLNSPLHF.

This sequence joins TRBV11-2 and TRBJ2-7; 7 bases match TRBD2. V shed 5 bases and J 3 bases; nucleotides not matched to a gene: 7. The length of the CDR3 is 14 residues. Germline CDR1 reads SGHAT; CDR2 reads FQNNGV. The chain's CDR3 is CASSLGRVGYEQYF. The CDR3, as DNA: TGTGCCAGCAGCCTAGGGAGGGTAGGCTACGAGCAGTACTTC.

The J gene is TRBJ2-3, the V gene TRBV27; a weak D match, TRBD2 (5 bases). The CDR3 sequence is 13 residues long. V was trimmed by 4 bases and J by 9 bases, leaving 14 bases between them. The germline V gene has CDR1 MNHEY and CDR2 SMNVEV (reference sequence). CDR3 nucleotide sequence: TGTGCCAGCAGTTCACCCCCTTCGGGGACGCAGTATTTT. It yields the protein CASSSPPSGTQYF.

The genes are TRBV6-5 and TRBJ2-1; no clear D. The CDR3 covers 14 residues. V lost 8 bases, J lost 6 bases, and 17 bases lay in between. Germline V gives CDR1 MNHEY, CDR2 SVGAGI. CDR3 residues: CASSNQVVRNEQFF. CDR3 sequence (DNA): TGTGCCAGCTCGAACCAGGTGGTGCGCAATGAGCAGTTCTTC.

As to this clone: An end of the junction does not agree with germline; a read error may underlie this. This chain connects TRBV19 to TRBJ1-1; D remains ambiguous. Germline CDR1 is LNHDA and CDR2 is SQIVND (reference sequence). This CDR3 has 12 amino acids. The CDR3 is CASTISDTEAFF. The CDR3 nucleotides are TGTGCCAGTACTATATCAGACACTGAAGCTTTCTTT.

This clone was counted a single time. V is TRBV5-1 and J is TRBJ2-3; 10 bases are a match to TRBD2. V was pared by 7 bases and J by 1 base, with 3 bases of the junction left unmatched. The CDR3 is 14 residues long. The germline V gene encodes CDR1 SGHRS and CDR2 YFSETQ. In nucleotides, the CDR3 is TGCGCCAGCGCCACTAGCGGGGGCACAGATACGCAGTATTTT. Translating it yields CASATSGGTDTQYF.

The chain recombines TRBV24-1 with TRBJ1-5; the D gene is possibly TRBD1 (5 bases). The V and J ends lost 2 bases and 8 bases respectively, with 18 bases between them. There are 16 residues in the CDR3. Germline V gene lookup returns CDR1 KGHDR and CDR2 SFDVKD. The CDR3 reads CATSDSRGETREPQHF. In nucleotides, the CDR3 is TGTGCCACCAGTGATTCAAGGGGTGAGACTCGCGAGCCCCAGCATTTT.

This clone was observed a single time. This chain joins TRBV28 and TRBJ1-2, with unresolved D. Germline V gene data show CDR1 as MDHEN and CDR2 as SYDVKM. The V end lost 5 bases, the J end lost 2 bases, and 3 bases lay between the germline ends. The CDR3 is 11 amino acids. The CDR3 protein is CASSQNYGYTF. Here the CDR3 DNA reads TGTGCCAGCAGTCAAAACTATGGCTACACCTTC.

The CDR3 DNA is TGTGCCAGCAGCCCTCTAGCGGGGGGGCTGTCAGATACGCAGTATTTT. Encoded protein: CASSPLAGGLSDTQYF. The V gene is TRBV3-1 (or the pseudogene TRBV3-2), the J gene TRBJ2-3; TRBD2 matches 12 bases. CDR3 length: 16 residues. Per the germline V gene, CDR1 is LGHDT and CDR2 is YNNKEL (reference sequence). J was trimmed by 4 bases and V by 4 bases; bases with no gene match: 6.

This chain uses TRBV28 with TRBJ2-7, with TRBD1 matching 9 bases. CDR3 length: 15 amino acids. Germline V lookup: CDR1 MDHEN, CDR2 SYDVKM. V was clipped by 5 bases and J by 7 bases; unmatched bases: 12. The CDR3: CASSRPGQGYTEQYF. The DNA for the CDR3 is TGTGCCAGCAGTCGACCGGGACAGGGCTATACGGAGCAGTACTTC.

The CDR3: CASSNGGARSGNTIYF. CDR3 bases: TGTGCCAGCAGCAATGGGGGGGCCCGCTCTGGAAACACCATATATTTT. The chain has TRBV7-8 and TRBJ1-3; maybe TRBD1 (6 bases). The CDR3 length is 16 residues. Trimming removed 5 bases at V and 0 bases at J, with 14 bases between. Germline V gene lookup returns CDR1 SGHVS and CDR2 FQNEAQ. Full variable domain (outside the CDR3, taken from reference TRBV7-8 and TRBJ1-3): GAGVSQSPRYKVAKRGQDVALRCDPISGHVSLFWYQQALGQGPEFLTYFQNEAQLDKSGLPSDRFFAERPEGSVSTLKIQRTQQEDSAVYLCASSNGGARSGNTIYFGEGSWLTVV.

This chain uses TRBV19 with TRBJ2-2, with D perhaps TRBD2 (5 bases). Germline-derived CDR1 and CDR2 are LNHDA and SQIVND (reference sequence). CDR3 length: 13 residues. The ends were cut back, 1 base at V and 7 bases at J, with 7 bases in the middle. The CDR3 region is CASSIVRVGELFF. The DNA for the CDR3 is TGTGCCAGTAGTATAGTGAGGGTCGGGGAGCTGTTTTTT.

The chain recombines TRBV7-2 with TRBJ1-3; 8 bases line up with TRBD1. The CDR3 spans 15 residues. In germline, CDR1 is SGHTA, CDR2 FQGNSA. After removal of 4 bases from V and 4 bases from J, the junction contained 6 bases not matched to a gene. CDR3 coding DNA: TGTGCCAGCAGCTACGGACAGGGAAAAGGAAACACCATATATTTT. Amino acids: CASSYGQGKGNTIYF.

This clone has just one count. The chain recombines TRBV7-9 with TRBJ2-7, with D perhaps TRBD1 (5 bases). The CDR3 length is 14 residues. Germline loops: CDR1 SEHNR, CDR2 FQNEAQ (reference sequence). The V end was cut by 1 base, the J end by 3 bases, with 10 bases between. The CDR3 sequence: CASSLGQGFYEQYF. The CDR3 region has the DNA TGTGCCAGCAGCTTAGGCCAGGGCTTCTACGAGCAGTACTTC.

The chain recombines TRBV28 with TRBJ2-5; no firm D call. The CDR3 runs 14 residues. The germline V gene encodes CDR1 MDHEN and CDR2 SYDVKM. The V and J ends lost 8 bases and 5 bases respectively, with 18 bases between them. This chain's CDR3 is CASVGALNRETQYF. CDR3 in DNA: TGTGCCAGCGTCGGAGCCCTTAATCGGGAGACCCAGTACTTC.

The V and J genes are TRBV11-2 and TRBJ1-3, with 7 positions matching TRBD1. Germline values: CDR1 SGHAT, CDR2 FQNNGV. V shed 4 bases, J shed 0 bases, and the junction held 3 bases outside the gene matches. The CDR3 consists of 15 residues. Here the CDR3 reads CASSSGGYSGNTIYF. For the CDR3, the DNA is TGTGCCAGCAGCTCAGGGGGTTACTCTGGAAACACCATATATTTT.

The rearrangement joins TRBV7-2 to TRBJ1-5; 7 bases map to TRBD1. Germline CDR1 and CDR2: SGHTA and FQGNSA. V was pared by 1 base and J by 2 bases, with 5 bases of the junction left unmatched. The CDR3 contains 16 residues. The CDR3 nucleotides are TGTGCCAGCAGCTTAGATCGGGGGACAGGCAATCAGCCCCAGCATTTT. Residues: CASSLDRGTGNQPQHF.

The chain links TRBV11-2 to TRBJ1-1; a weak D match, TRBD1 (5 bases). The ends were cut back, 2 bases at V and 2 bases at J, with 9 bases in the middle. The CDR3 totals 14 residues. Germline V gene lookup returns CDR1 SGHAT and CDR2 FQNNGV. CDR3 sequence reads: CASSLTQGNTEAFF. The DNA for the CDR3 is TGTGCCAGCAGCTTAACTCAGGGTAACACTGAAGCTTTCTTT.

This clone was detected only a few times. The CDR3 DNA sequence: TGTGCCAGCACACGACAGGGGGCGACGAACACTGAAGCTTTCTTT. This codes for CASTRQGATNTEAFF. The V gene is TRBV6-5, the J gene TRBJ1-1; 10 bases fit TRBD1. This CDR3 is built from 15 residues. V was pared by 7 bases and J by 1 base, with 6 bases of the junction left unmatched. From germline, CDR1 is MNHEY and CDR2 SVGAGI.

The CDR3 sequence is CASSQGYRGAVEQYF. The DNA for the CDR3 is TGTGCCAGCAGCCAAGGATACAGGGGTGCCGTGGAGCAGTACTTC. V is TRBV3-1 (or the pseudogene TRBV3-2) and J is TRBJ2-7, with TRBD1 matching over 7 bases. V trimming: 1 base; J trimming: 7 bases; junction bases outside the gene matches: 10. This CDR3 comprises 15 residues. Per the germline V gene, CDR1 is LGHDT and CDR2 is YNNKEL (reference sequence).

The sample holds one count of this clone. The gene calls are TRBV3-1 (or the pseudogene TRBV3-2) and TRBJ2-3; D remains unclear. Germline V gives CDR1 LGHDT, CDR2 YNNKEL (reference sequence). Trimming stripped 4 bases from V and 0 bases from J, with 14 bases between. This CDR3 spans 16 amino acids. The CDR3 nucleotides read TGTGCCAGCAGCCCCCGTTCTAGGTCTAGCACAGATACGCAGTATTTT. Its protein is CASSPRSRSSTDTQYF.

This chain joins TRBV6-5 and TRBJ1-5; no firm D call. The CDR3 sequence is 12 residues long. The V end was cut by 7 bases, the J end by 1 base, with 5 bases between. Germline CDR1 and CDR2: MNHEY and SVGAGI. CDR3 in amino acids: CASTGSNQPQHF. DNA for the CDR3: TGTGCCAGCACAGGCAGCAATCAGCCCCAGCATTTT.

V usage is TRBV6-6 and J usage is TRBJ1-1; 7 bases agree with TRBD1. Germline CDR1 is MNHNY and CDR2 is SVGAGI (reference sequence). Losses at the gene ends were 5 bases for V and 0 bases for J; bases not matched to a gene: 6. This CDR3 has 15 amino acids. This CDR3 is CASSTQGQMNTEAFF. DNA of the CDR3: TGTGCCAGCAGTACTCAGGGACAGATGAACACTGAAGCTTTCTTT.

The chain employs TRBV14 and TRBJ1-1; D is undetermined. With 6 bases removed from V and 1 base from J, the gap between germline ends came to 9 bases. CDR3 length equals 13 residues. CDR1 SGHDN and CDR2 FVKESK come from the germline V gene. CDR3 amino acids: CASRFGANTEAFF. DNA of the CDR3: TGTGCCAGCAGATTTGGAGCGAACACTGAAGCTTTCTTT.

The V and J genes are TRBV28 and TRBJ1-6; D is possibly TRBD1 (5 bases). CDR1 is MDHEN and CDR2 is SYDVKM in the germline V gene. V lost 5 bases to trimming and J lost 9 bases, with 14 bases between them. The CDR3 loop spans 14 amino acids. CDR3 bases: TGTGCCAGCAGTGGCGGACAAGGACGTTCACCCCTCCACTTT. Translation gives CASSGGQGRSPLHF.

This clone was recorded once. The chain uses TRBV11-2 and TRBJ1-4, with D possibly matching TRBD1 (6 bases). In germline, CDR1 is SGHAT, CDR2 FQNNGV. The V gene lost 1 base and the J gene lost 7 bases, with 16 bases spanning the gap. This CDR3 is 16 amino acids long. CDR3 sequence: CASSLGSVSGAEKLFF. The CDR3, as DNA: TGTGCCAGCAGCTTAGGATCTGTGTCAGGGGCTGAAAAACTGTTTTTT.